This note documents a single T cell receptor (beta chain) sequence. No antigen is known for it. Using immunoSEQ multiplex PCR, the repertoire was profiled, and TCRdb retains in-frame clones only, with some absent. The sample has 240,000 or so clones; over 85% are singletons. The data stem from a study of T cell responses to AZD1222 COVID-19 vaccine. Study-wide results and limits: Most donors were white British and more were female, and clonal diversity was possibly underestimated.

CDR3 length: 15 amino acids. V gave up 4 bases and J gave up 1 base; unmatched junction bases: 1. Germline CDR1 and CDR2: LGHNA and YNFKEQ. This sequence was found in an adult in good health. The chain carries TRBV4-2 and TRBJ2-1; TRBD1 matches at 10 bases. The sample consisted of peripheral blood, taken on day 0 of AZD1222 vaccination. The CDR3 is CASSPGQGSYNEQFF. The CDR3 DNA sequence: TGTGCCAGCAGCCCGGGACAGGGGTCCTACAATGAGCAGTTCTTC.